This T cell receptor beta chain was observed in a study of blood T cells in healthy people across ages. Notes on the study in general: Reliance upon unsorted PBMCs precluded definitive naive versus antigen-experienced comparison. Estimates of diversity drawn from one million T cells were considered underestimates.

Donors were healthy Caucasian individuals from Russia aged about 6 to 90. Primed by a sample-barcoded 5' primer and a J-beta primer mix, a second PCR proceeded for 7 to 11 cycles. A template-switch adaptor containing 12 random nucleotides labeled each cDNA molecule. TCRdb independently ran MiXCR on the 5' RACE reads; one entry per CDR3 protein. The sample lists around 870,000 distinct CDR3 sequences, roughly 26% occurring once. V lost 6 bases, J lost 3 bases, and 2 bases stayed unmatched. The length of the CDR3 is 13 residues. Germline loops: CDR1 SQVTM, CDR2 ANQGSEA. Regarding this clonotype: The antigen is unknown.

The source is a woman aged 80 or over in good health. The chain uses TRBV29-1 and TRBJ2-1; 10 bases align to TRBD1. Sequenced sample: blood. DNA for the CDR3: TGCAGCGTCGGGACAGGGGTCTACAATGAGCAGTTCTTC. It codes for CSVGTGVYNEQFF.